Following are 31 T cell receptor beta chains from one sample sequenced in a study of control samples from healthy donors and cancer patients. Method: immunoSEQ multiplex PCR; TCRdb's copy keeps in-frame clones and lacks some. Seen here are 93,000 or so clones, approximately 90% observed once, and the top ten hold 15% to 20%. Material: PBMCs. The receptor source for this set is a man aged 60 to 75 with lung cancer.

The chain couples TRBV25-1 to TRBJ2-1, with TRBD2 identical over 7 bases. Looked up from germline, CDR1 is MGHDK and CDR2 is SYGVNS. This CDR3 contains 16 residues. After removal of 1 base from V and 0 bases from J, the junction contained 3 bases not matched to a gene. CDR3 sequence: CASSESGGFSYNEQFF. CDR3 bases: TGTGCCAGCAGTGAATCCGGGGGGTTCTCCTACAATGAGCAGTTCTTC.

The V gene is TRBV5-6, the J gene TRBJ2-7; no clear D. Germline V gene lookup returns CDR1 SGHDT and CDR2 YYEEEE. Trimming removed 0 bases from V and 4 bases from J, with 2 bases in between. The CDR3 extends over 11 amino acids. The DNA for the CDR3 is TGTGCCAGCAGCTTGGGTTACGAGCAGTACTTC. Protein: CASSLGYEQYF.

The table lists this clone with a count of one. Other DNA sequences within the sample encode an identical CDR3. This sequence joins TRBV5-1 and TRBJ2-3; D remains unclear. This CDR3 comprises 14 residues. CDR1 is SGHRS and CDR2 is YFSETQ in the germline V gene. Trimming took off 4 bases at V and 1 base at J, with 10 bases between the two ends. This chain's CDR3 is CASSQDRGTDTQYF. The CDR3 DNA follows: TGCGCCAGCAGCCAGGACCGTGGCACAGATACGCAGTATTTT. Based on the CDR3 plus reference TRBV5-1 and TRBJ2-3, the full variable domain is KAGVTQTPRYLIKTRGQQVTLSCSPISGHRSVSWYQQTPGQGLQFLFEYFSETQRNKGNFPGRFSGRQFSNSRSEMNVSTLELGDSALYLCASSQDRGTDTQYFGPGTRLTVL.

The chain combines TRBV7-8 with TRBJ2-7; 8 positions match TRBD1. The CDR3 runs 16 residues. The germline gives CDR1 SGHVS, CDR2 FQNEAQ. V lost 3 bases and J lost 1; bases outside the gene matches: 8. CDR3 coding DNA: TGTGCCAGCAGCTTGGGGCTCAGGGGGCGATCCTACGAGCAGTACTTC. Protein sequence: CASSLGLRGRSYEQYF. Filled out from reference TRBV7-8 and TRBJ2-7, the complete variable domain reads GAGVSQSPRYKVAKRGQDVALRCDPISGHVSLFWYQQALGQGPEFLTYFQNEAQLDKSGLPSDRFFAERPEGSVSTLKIQRTQQEDSAVYLCASSLGLRGRSYEQYFGPGTRLTVT.

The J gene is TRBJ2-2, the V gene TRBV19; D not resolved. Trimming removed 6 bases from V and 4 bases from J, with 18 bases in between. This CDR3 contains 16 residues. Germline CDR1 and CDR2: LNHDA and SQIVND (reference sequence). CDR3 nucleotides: TGTGCCAGTAGGGCCCGCGCGTTGACACCCACCGGGGAGCTGTTTTTT. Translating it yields CASRARALTPTGELFF.

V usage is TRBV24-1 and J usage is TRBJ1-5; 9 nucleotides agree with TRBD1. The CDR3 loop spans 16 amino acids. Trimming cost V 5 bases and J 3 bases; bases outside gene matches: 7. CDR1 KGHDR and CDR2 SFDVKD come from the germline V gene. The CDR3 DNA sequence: TGTGCCACCAGTGGCCCCGGGACAGGGATCAATCAGCCCCAGCATTTT. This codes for CATSGPGTGINQPQHF.

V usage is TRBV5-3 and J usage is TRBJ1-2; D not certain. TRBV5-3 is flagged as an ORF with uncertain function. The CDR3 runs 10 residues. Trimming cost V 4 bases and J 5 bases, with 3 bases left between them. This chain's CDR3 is CARSLYGYTF. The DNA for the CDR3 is TGTGCCAGAAGCCTTTATGGCTACACCTTC.

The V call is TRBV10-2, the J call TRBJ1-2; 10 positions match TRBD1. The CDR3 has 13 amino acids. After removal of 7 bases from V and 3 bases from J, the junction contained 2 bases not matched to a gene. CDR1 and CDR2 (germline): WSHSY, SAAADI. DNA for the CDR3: TGCGCCAGCACGGGGACAGGGGACTATGGCTACACCTTC. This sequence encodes CASTGTGDYGYTF.

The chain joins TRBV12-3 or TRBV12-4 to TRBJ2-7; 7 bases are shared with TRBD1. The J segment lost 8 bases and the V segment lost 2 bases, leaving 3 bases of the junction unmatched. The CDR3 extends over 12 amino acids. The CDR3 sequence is CASSLHRGKQYF. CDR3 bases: TGTGCCAGCAGTTTACACAGGGGAAAGCAGTACTTC.

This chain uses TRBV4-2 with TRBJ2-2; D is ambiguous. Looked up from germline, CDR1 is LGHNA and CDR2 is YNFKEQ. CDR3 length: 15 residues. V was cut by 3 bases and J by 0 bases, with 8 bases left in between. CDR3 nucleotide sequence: TGTGCCAGCAGCCAGCAACTTGCGAACACCGGGGAGCTGTTTTTT. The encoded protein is CASSQQLANTGELFF.

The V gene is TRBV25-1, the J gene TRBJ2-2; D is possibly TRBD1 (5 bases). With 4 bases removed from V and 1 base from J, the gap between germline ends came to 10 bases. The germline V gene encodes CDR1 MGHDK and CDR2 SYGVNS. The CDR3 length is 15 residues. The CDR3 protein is CASSGRRENTGELFF. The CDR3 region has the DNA TGTGCCAGCAGTGGGCGCAGGGAGAACACCGGGGAGCTGTTTTTT.

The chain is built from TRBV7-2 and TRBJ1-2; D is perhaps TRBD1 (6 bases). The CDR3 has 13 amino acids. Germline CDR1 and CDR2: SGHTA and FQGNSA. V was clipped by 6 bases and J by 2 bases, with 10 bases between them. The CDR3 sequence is CASSWTENYGYTF. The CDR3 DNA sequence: TGTGCCAGCAGTTGGACAGAAAACTATGGCTACACCTTC.

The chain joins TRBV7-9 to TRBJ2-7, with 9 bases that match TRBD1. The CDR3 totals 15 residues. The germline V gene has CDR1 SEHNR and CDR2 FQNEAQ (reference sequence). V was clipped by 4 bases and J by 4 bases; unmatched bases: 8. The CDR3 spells CASSSGTGRGYEQYF. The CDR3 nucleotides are TGTGCCAGCAGCTCCGGGACAGGGAGGGGTTACGAGCAGTACTTC.

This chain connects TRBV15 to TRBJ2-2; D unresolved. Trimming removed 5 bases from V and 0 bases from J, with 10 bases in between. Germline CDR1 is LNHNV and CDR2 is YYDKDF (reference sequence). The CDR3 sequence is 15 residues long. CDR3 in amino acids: CATSPQPANTGELFF. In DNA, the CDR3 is TGTGCCACCAGCCCCCAGCCTGCGAACACCGGGGAGCTGTTTTTT. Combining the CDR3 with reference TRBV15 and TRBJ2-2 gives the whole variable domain DAMVIQNPRYQVTQFGKPVTLSCSQTLNHNVMYWYQQKSSQAPKLLFHYYDKDFNNEADTPDNFQSRRPNTSFCFLDIRSPGLGDTAMYLCATSPQPANTGELFFGEGSRLTVL.

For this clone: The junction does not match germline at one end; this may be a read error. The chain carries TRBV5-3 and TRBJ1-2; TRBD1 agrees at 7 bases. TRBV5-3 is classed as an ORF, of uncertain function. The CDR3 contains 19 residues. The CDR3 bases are TGTGCCAGAAGCTTGGTAAAACCCCTAGAAACCCCGGCAGGGGGGAAGTCCCGATTC. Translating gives CARSLVKPLETPAGGKSRF.

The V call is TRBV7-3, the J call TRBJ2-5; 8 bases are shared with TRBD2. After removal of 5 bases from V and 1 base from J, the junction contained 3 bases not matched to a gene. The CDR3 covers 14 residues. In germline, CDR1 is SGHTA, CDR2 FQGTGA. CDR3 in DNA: TGTGCCAGCAGCATTACTAGCGGCCAAGAGACCCAGTACTTC. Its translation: CASSITSGQETQYF.

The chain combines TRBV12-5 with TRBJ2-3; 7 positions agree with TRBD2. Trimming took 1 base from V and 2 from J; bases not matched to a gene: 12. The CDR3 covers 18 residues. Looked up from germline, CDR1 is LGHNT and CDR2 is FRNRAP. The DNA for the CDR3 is TGTGCTAGTGGTTTGGCCCATGGGGGGGATCGGGCCACAGATACGCAGTATTTT. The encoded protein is CASGLAHGGDRATDTQYF. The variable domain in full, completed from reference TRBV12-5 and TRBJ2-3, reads DARVTQTPRHKVTEMGQEVTMRCQPILGHNTVFWYRQTMMQGLELLAYFRNRAPLDDSGMPKDRFSAEMPDATLATLKIQPSEPRDSAVYFCASGLAHGGDRATDTQYFGPGTRLTVL.

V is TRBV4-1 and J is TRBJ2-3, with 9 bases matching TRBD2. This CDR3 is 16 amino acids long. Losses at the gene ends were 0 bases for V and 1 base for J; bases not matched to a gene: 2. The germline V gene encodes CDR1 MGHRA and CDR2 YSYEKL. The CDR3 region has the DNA TGCGCCAGCAGCCAAGAGGCTAGCGGGGGCACAGATACGCAGTATTTT. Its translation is CASSQEASGGTDTQYF.

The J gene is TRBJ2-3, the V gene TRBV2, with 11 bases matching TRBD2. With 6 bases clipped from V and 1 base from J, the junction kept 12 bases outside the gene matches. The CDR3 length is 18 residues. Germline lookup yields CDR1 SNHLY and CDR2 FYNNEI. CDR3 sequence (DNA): TGTGCCAGCAGAATATACCTCGATAGCGGGGGGGGCACAGATACGCAGTATTTT. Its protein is CASRIYLDSGGGTDTQYF. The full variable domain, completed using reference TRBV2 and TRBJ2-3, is EPEVTQTPSHQVTQMGQEVILRCVPISNHLYFYWYRQILGQKVEFLVSFYNNEISEKSEIFDDQFSVERPDGSNFTLKIRSTKLEDSAMYFCASRIYLDSGGGTDTQYFGPGTRLTVL.

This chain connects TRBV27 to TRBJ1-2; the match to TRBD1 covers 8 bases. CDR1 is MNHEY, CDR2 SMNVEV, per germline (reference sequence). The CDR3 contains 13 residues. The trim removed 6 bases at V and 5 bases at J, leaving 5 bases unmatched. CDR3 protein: CASSPGQGYGYTF. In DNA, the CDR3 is TGTGCCAGCAGCCCTGGACAGGGTTATGGCTACACCTTC.

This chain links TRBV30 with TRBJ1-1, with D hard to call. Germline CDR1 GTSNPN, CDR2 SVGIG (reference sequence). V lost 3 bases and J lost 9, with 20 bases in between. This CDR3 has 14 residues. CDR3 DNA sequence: TGTGCCTGGAGCGCTCTAGAGGGCTCAGGTAAAGCTTTCTTT. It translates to CAWSALEGSGKAFF.

The CDR3 coding sequence is TGTGCCAGCAGTTTAAATCTAGATACGCAGTATTTT. Its translation is CASSLNLDTQYF. This chain connects TRBV27 to TRBJ2-3; no definite D call. Germline CDR1 reads MNHEY; CDR2 reads SMNVEV (reference sequence). The CDR3 loop spans 12 amino acids. The ends were cut back, 2 bases at V and 5 bases at J, with 5 bases in the middle.

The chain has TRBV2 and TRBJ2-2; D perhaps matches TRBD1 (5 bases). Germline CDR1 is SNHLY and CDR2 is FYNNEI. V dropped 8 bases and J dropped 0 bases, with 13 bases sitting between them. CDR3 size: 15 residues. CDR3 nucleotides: TGTGCCAGCTCCAGGGAAGTTTCGAACACCGGGGAGCTGTTTTTT. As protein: CASSREVSNTGELFF.

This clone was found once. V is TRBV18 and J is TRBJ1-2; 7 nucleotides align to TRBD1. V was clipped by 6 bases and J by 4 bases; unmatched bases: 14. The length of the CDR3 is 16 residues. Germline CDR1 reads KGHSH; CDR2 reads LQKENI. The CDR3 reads CASSHGRTGPRYGYTF. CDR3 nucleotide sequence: TGTGCCAGCTCCCACGGTAGGACAGGTCCGCGCTATGGCTACACCTTC. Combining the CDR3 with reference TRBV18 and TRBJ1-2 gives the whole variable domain NAGVMQNPRHLVRRRGQEARLRCSPMKGHSHVYWYRQLPEEGLKFMVYLQKENIIDESGMPKERFSAEFPKEGPSILRIQQVVRGDSAAYFCASSHGRTGPRYGYTFGSGTRLTVV.

CDR3 in DNA: TGTGCCAGCAGCTTGGCGCTAGGGGGCTTCTACTACGAGCAGTACTTC. It encodes CASSLALGGFYYEQYF. This rearrangement joins TRBV5-8 to TRBJ2-7; TRBD1 agrees at 7 bases. J gave up 3 bases and V 0 bases, and 9 bases lay outside the gene matches. Looked up from germline, CDR1 is SGHTS and CDR2 is YDEGEE. The CDR3 consists of 16 residues.

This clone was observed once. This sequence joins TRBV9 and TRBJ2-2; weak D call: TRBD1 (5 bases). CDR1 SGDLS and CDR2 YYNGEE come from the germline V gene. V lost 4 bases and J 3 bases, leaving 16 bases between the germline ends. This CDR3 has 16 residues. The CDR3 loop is CASSPRWQGDTGELFF. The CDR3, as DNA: TGTGCCAGCAGCCCAAGATGGCAGGGCGACACCGGGGAGCTGTTTTTT. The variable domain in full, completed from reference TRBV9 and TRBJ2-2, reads DSGVTQTPKHLITATGQRVTLRCSPRSGDLSVYWYQQSLDQGLQFLIQYYNGEERAKGNILERFSAQQFPDLHSELNLSSLELGDSALYFCASSPRWQGDTGELFFGEGSRLTVL.

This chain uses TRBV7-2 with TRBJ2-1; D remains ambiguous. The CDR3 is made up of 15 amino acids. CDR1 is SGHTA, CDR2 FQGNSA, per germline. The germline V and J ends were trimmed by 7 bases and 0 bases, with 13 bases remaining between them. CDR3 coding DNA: TGTGCCAGCACCCCCCAGGCTAGCTCCTACAATGAGCAGTTCTTC. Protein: CASTPQASSYNEQFF.

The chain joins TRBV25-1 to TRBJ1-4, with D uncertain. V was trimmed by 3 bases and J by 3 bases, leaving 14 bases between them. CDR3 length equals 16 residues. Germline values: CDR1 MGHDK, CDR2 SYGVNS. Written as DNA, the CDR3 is TGTGCCAGCAGTGATGGGGTTCGGAAGGCTAATGAAAAACTGTTTTTT. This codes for CASSDGVRKANEKLFF.

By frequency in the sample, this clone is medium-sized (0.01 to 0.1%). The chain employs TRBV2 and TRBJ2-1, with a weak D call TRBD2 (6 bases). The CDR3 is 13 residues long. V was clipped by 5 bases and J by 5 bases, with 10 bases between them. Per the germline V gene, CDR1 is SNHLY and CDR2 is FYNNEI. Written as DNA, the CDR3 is TGTGCCAGCAGTCCCGGGACTCACAATGAGCAGTTCTTC. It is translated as CASSPGTHNEQFF. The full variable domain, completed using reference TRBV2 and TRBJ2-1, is EPEVTQTPSHQVTQMGQEVILRCVPISNHLYFYWYRQILGQKVEFLVSFYNNEISEKSEIFDDQFSVERPDGSNFTLKIRSTKLEDSAMYFCASSPGTHNEQFFGPGTRLTVL.

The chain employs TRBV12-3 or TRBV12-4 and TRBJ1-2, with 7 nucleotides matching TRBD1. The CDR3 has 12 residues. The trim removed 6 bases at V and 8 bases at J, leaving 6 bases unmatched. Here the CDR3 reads CASSPRGRGYTF. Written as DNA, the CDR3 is TGTGCCAGCAGCCCAAGGGGGCGGGGCTACACCTTC.

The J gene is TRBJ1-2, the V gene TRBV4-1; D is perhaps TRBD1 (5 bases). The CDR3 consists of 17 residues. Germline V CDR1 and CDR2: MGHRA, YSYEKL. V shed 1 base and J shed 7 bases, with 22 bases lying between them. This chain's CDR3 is CASSQAGPAGLAGGYTF. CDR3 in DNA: TGCGCCAGCAGCCAAGCCGGCCCTGCAGGGCTGGCTGGTGGCTACACCTTC.